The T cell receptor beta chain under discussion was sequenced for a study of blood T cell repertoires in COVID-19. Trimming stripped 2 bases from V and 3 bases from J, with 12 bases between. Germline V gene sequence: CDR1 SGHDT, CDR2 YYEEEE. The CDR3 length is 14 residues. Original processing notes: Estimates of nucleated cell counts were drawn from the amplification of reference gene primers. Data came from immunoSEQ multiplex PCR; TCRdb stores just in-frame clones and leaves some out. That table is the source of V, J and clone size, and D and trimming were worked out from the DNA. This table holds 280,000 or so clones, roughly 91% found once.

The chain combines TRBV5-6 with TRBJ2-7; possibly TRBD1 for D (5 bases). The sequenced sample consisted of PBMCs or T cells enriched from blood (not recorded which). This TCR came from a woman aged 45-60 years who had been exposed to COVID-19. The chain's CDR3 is CASSFNRQDYEQYF. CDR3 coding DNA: TGTGCCAGCAGCTTTAACAGGCAAGACTACGAGCAGTACTTC.